This is a list of T cell receptor beta chains from one sample in a study of shared clonotypes between healthy human individuals. Using immunoSEQ multiplex PCR, the repertoire was profiled, and TCRdb retains in-frame clones only, with some absent. The sample has 850,000 to 1,200,000 clones, about 74% seen once. Sequencing was carried out using memory CD4+ T cells sorted from blood. These receptors came from a man aged 18 to 30 in good health. Both conserved end residues are part of each CDR3. The D gene is left open where the match is weak. Size values are once, few and many counts, or a class for expanded clones, and some rows have none.

.	TRBJ1-2	TRBV20-1	.	CSAREGSYTF	TGCAGTGCTAGAGAGGGTAGCTACACCTTC
.	TRBJ2-2	TRBV29-1	.	CSVGPPGFTGELFF	TGCAGCGTTGGGCCGCCCGGGTTCACCGGGGAGCTGTTTTTT
.	TRBJ2-1	TRBV28	.	CASRSGSRGNEQFF	TGTGCCAGCAGGAGCGGTAGCCGGGGGAATGAGCAGTTCTTC
TRBD1	TRBJ1-2	TRBV29-1	.	CSVQPSGTGLNYGYTF	TGCAGCGTGCAACCATCCGGGACAGGGTTGAACTATGGCTACACCTTC
TRBD2	TRBJ2-1	TRBV9	.	CASSVSGGLGDEQFF	TGTGCCAGCAGCGTAAGCGGGGGCCTGGGGGATGAGCAGTTCTTC
TRBD1	TRBJ1-3	TRBV6-5	.	CASSKGQGSRHTIYF	TGTGCCAGCAGTAAGGGACAGGGGTCAAGGCACACCATATATTTT
.	TRBJ1-2	TRBV9	.	CASSVAGESNYGYTF	TGTGCCAGCAGCGTAGCTGGGGAATCCAACTATGGCTACACCTTC
.	TRBJ2-3	TRBV5-1	few	CASSLEASSTDTQYF	TGCGCCAGCAGCTTGGAGGCCTCTAGCACAGATACGCAGTATTTT
TRBD2	TRBJ2-7	TRBV2	few	CASSDGISGGAQEQYF	TGTGCCAGCAGTGACGGTATTAGCGGGGGGGCCCAAGAGCAGTACTTC
TRBD1	TRBJ1-5	TRBV5-1	.	CASSLDGTGTGQPQHF	TGCGCCAGCAGCCTGGACGGGACAGGGACGGGGCAGCCCCAGCATTTT
TRBD2	TRBJ2-7	TRBV15	.	CATSPSGGGFYEQYF	TGTGCCACCAGCCCGAGCGGCGGGGGGTTCTACGAGCAGTACTTC
TRBD1	TRBJ1-6	TRBV28	few	CASIAPGQVGSPLHF	TGTGCCAGCATCGCCCCGGGACAGGTTGGTTCACCCCTCCACTTT
.	TRBJ2-7	TRBV6-1	.	CASSAVRQYEQYF	TGTGCCAGCAGTGCGGTCAGACAATACGAGCAGTACTTC
.	TRBJ1-6	TRBV7-2	few	CASSTDGTGSPLHF	TGTGCCAGCAGCACCGACGGCACGGGTTCACCCCTCCACTTT
.	TRBJ2-7	TRBV2	.	CASSPSRVGTYEQYF	TGTGCCAGCAGTCCCTCTAGGGTAGGGACCTACGAGCAGTACTTC
.	TRBJ2-1	TRBV4-1	.	CASSQDTGLPSYNEQFF	TGCGCCAGCAGCCAAGATACGGGACTTCCCTCCTACAATGAGCAGTTCTTC
.	TRBJ2-2	TRBV5-1	.	CASSEGHVETGELFF	TGCGCCAGCAGCGAGGGACATGTCGAGACCGGGGAGCTGTTTTTT
TRBD2	TRBJ2-7	TRBV28	.	CASLLGGSYEQYF	TGTGCCAGTCTGCTCGGGGGGTCCTACGAGCAGTACTTC
TRBD2	TRBJ2-1	TRBV14	.	CASSKISGAYNEQFF	TGTGCCAGCAGCAAAATTAGCGGGGCCTACAATGAGCAGTTCTTC
.	TRBJ1-1	TRBV6-5	.	CASSRGGGNTEAFF	TGTGCCAGCAGTCGGGGGGGCGGGAACACTGAAGCTTTCTTT
.	TRBJ2-5	TRBV30	.	CAWSSSETQYF	TGTGCCTGGAGTTCATCGGAGACCCAGTACTTC
.	TRBJ1-4	TRBV6-1	.	CASSPVSTNEKLFF	TGTGCCAGCAGCCCGGTCTCAACTAATGAAAAACTGTTTTTT
.	TRBJ2-7	TRBV6-5	.	CASRLGKGEQYF	TGTGCCAGCAGACTGGGAAAGGGCGAGCAGTACTTC
.	TRBJ2-6	TRBV19	.	CASSTPGLAGANVLTF	TGTGCCAGTAGTACCCCAGGGTTGGCTGGGGCCAACGTCCTGACTTTC
.	TRBJ1-5	TRBV10-3	.	CAIRRAYNQPQHF	TGTGCCATCAGAAGGGCATACAATCAGCCCCAGCATTTT
TRBD1	TRBJ2-3	TRBV5-1	.	CASSLAGQGSTDTQYF	TGCGCCAGCAGCTTGGCCGGACAGGGTAGCACAGATACGCAGTATTTT
.	TRBJ1-2	TRBV11-2	.	CASSLGTAIGYGYTF	TGTGCCAGCAGCCTGGGGACGGCTATAGGGTATGGCTACACCTTC
.	TRBJ2-3	TRBV9	once	CASSPSQTDTQYF	TGTGCCAGCAGCCCGTCACAAACAGATACGCAGTATTTT
TRBD2	TRBJ2-2	TRBV2	.	CASRGTSGPGELFF	TGTGCCAGCAGGGGGACTAGTGGTCCCGGGGAGCTGTTTTTT
.	TRBJ2-1	TRBV11-3	.	CASSLDGRVDEQFF	TGTGCCAGCAGCTTAGATGGTAGAGTCGATGAGCAGTTCTTC
.	TRBJ1-2	TRBV4-2	few	CASSQEGGYTF	TGTGCCAGCAGCCAAGAAGGTGGCTACACCTTC
.	TRBJ1-1	TRBV7-2	few	CASSYRHWGTEAFF	TGTGCCAGCAGCTACAGACATTGGGGGACTGAAGCTTTCTTT
.	TRBJ1-3	TRBV5-1	.	CASSLENEGNTIYF	TGCGCCAGCAGCTTGGAGAACGAGGGAAACACCATATATTTT
TRBD1	TRBJ1-1	TRBV9	.	CASGEGSGQGPTEAFF	TGTGCCAGCGGGGAAGGTTCCGGACAGGGGCCCACTGAAGCTTTCTTT
.	TRBJ1-1	TRBV6-1	.	CASRILDTEAFF	TGTGCCAGCAGAATCTTGGACACTGAAGCTTTCTTT
TRBD2	TRBJ2-1	TRBV2	.	CASRKLAGGYNEQFF	TGTGCCAGCAGAAAACTAGCGGGAGGGTACAATGAGCAGTTCTTC
.	TRBJ2-7	TRBV10-3	.	CAISETGAEQYF	TGTGCCATCAGTGAGACAGGTGCCGAGCAGTACTTC
TRBD2	TRBJ2-3	TRBV13	.	CASSLQVGLAPSTDTQYF	TGTGCCAGCAGCTTACAGGTCGGACTAGCGCCAAGCACAGATACGCAGTATTTT
.	TRBJ2-1	TRBV9	few	CASSVEGWNEQFF	TGTGCCAGCAGCGTAGAAGGATGGAATGAGCAGTTCTTC
TRBD2	TRBJ2-3	TRBV6-9	many	CASRRREGRTDTQYF	TGTGCCAGCCGAAGGCGGGAGGGAAGGACAGATACGCAGTATTTT
TRBD1	TRBJ1-1	TRBV29-1	.	CSVSTGAGGEAFF	TGCAGCGTCTCAACAGGGGCCGGAGGTGAAGCTTTCTTT
TRBD1	TRBJ2-1	TRBV5-1	.	CASSLTPDRANEQFF	TGCGCCAGCAGCTTGACCCCCGACAGGGCGAATGAGCAGTTCTTC
.	TRBJ2-2	TRBV10-1	.	CASSESSALSGGELFF	TGCGCCAGCAGTGAATCCAGCGCCCTATCGGGCGGGGAGCTGTTTTTT
TRBD1	TRBJ2-1	TRBV10-1	.	CASSPGQGRNEQFF	TGCGCCAGCAGTCCGGGACAGGGACGGAATGAGCAGTTCTTC
TRBD2	TRBJ2-3	TRBV10-2	.	CASSWGTSGGASDTQYF	TGCGCCAGCAGTTGGGGGACTAGCGGGGGGGCCTCAGATACGCAGTATTTT
.	TRBJ2-4	TRBV12-5	.	CASGPGPPRDIQYF	TGTGCTAGTGGTCCGGGGCCCCCCCGGGACATTCAGTACTTC
.	TRBJ2-7	TRBV9	.	CASSPGPGGVSEQYF	TGTGCCAGCAGCCCCGGGCCAGGGGGGGTCAGCGAGCAGTACTTC
.	TRBJ2-7	TRBV5-6	.	CASRRGVSYEQYF	TGTGCCAGCCGCAGGGGGGTTTCCTACGAGCAGTACTTC
.	TRBJ1-1	TRBV12-5	.	CASALDTPMNTEAFF	TGTGCTAGTGCCCTGGACACCCCCATGAACACTGAAGCTTTCTTT
.	TRBJ2-3	TRBV19	.	CASTRAPRDTQYF	TGTGCCAGTACTCGGGCCCCCAGGGATACGCAGTATTTT
.	TRBJ1-1	TRBV28	.	CASLSTGENTEAFF	TGTGCCAGCCTCTCTACGGGGGAGAACACTGAAGCTTTCTTT
.	TRBJ2-7	TRBV5-1	.	CASREGSVAYEQYF	TGCGCCAGCAGGGAAGGGAGCGTAGCCTACGAGCAGTACTTC
.	TRBJ2-3	TRBV6-1	.	CASSASLGYTQYF	TGTGCCAGCAGCGCGAGCCTAGGGTATACGCAGTATTTT
.	TRBJ1-1	TRBV18	.	CASSLLGDTEAFF	TGTGCCAGCTCCCTGCTAGGGGACACTGAAGCTTTCTTT
TRBD1	TRBJ2-7	TRBV29-1	.	CSVEVQGIYEQYF	TGCAGCGTAGAGGTACAGGGGATCTACGAGCAGTACTTC
.	TRBJ1-5	TRBV19	.	CASRPGGNQPQHF	TGTGCCAGTAGACCAGGGGGCAATCAGCCCCAGCATTTT
TRBD1	TRBJ1-4	TRBV19	.	CASSRQGKEKLFF	TGTGCCAGTAGCCGACAGGGGAAGGAAAAACTGTTTTTT
.	TRBJ2-1	TRBV15	.	CATSRDGGSYNEQFF	TGTGCCACCAGCAGAGATGGCGGCTCCTACAATGAGCAGTTCTTC
.	TRBJ1-1	TRBV18	.	CASSPTNFGVGTEAFF	TGTGCCAGCTCACCAACAAATTTCGGGGTCGGCACTGAAGCTTTCTTT
TRBD2	TRBJ2-3	TRBV5-1	.	CASMLQVRGGGDTQYF	TGCGCCAGCATGCTCCAGGTCCGCGGGGGAGGGGATACGCAGTATTTT